This T cell receptor beta chain was observed in a study of beta chain features in type 1 diabetes. About the research overall: The study found patients and healthy donors alike in age, gender and cell yields. Whole-study findings and limits: Relative to healthy donors, patients appeared to have naive, central memory and Treg TCRB repertoires that were more similar. There was a moderate but significant shortening of TCRB CDR3s in all four CD4+ subsets of Type 1 diabetes patients.

Every bit of the isolated RNA underwent reverse transcription, so sequencing read expressed TCRB transcripts. Repertoires were generated with immunoSEQ multiplex PCR, while TCRdb's copy carries only in-frame clones and drops some. Of about 160,000 clones listed, roughly 8% are singletons. A heparinised blood draw that averaged about 120 mL was obtained once from each donor. Sorted CD4+ subsets: naive, central memory, regulatory, stem cell-like memory (CD45RO/CCR7/CD25/CD127/CD95/CD27 panel). Trimming removed 3 bases at V and 0 bases at J, with 6 bases between. The CDR3 is 13 residues long. The germline gives CDR1 MGHDK, CDR2 SYGVNS. This clone was found many times. Its matching antigen is unknown.

The sequence derives from a woman between 18 and 29 years old with type 1 diabetes. The V gene is TRBV25-1, the J gene TRBJ2-7; D is unresolved. The sample consisted of central memory CD4+ T cells from blood. CDR3 nucleotide sequence: TGTGCCAGCAGTGATACAGCCTCCTACGAGCAGTACTTC. Translated, it gives CASSDTASYEQYF.